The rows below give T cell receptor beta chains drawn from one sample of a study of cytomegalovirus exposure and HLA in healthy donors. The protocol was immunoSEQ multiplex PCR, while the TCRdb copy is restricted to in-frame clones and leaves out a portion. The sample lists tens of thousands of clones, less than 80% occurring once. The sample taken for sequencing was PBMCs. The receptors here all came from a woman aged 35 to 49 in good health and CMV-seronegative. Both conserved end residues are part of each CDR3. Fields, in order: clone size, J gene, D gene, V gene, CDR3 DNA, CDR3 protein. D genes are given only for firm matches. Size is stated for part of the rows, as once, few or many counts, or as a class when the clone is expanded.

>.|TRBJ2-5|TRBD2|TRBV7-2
TGTGCCAGCACCCCCGCGGGAGGGTCTCTAGAGACCCAGTACTTC
CASTPAGGSLETQYF
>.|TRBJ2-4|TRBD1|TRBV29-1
TGCAGCGTTTTCACAGGGGTGGCCAAAAACATTCAGTACTTC
CSVFTGVAKNIQYF
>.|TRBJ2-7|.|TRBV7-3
TGTGCCAGCAGCCCAGGGGGGAGTTGGAACGAGCAGTACTTC
CASSPGGSWNEQYF
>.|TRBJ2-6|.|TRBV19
TGTGCCAGTAGTTCGCGACAGTCCTCTGGGGCCAACGTCCTGACTTTC
CASSSRQSSGANVLTF
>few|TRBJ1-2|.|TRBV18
TGTGCCAGCTCACCACCGCTCTTCGGGGGTTTTGTAAGTGGCTACACCTTC
CASSPPLFGGFVSGYTF
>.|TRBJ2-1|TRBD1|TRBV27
TGTGCCAGCTCCGGGACAGGTGACTACAATGAGCAGTTCTTC
CASSGTGDYNEQFF
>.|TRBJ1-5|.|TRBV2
TGTGCCAGCAGTTTGGACTCGAGCAGTCAGCCCCAGCATTTT
CASSLDSSSQPQHF
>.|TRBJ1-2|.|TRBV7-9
TGTGCCAGCAGCTCGTCTGCTACCTATGGCTACACCTTC
CASSSSATYGYTF
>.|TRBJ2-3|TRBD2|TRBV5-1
TGCGCCAGCAGCCAAATCGGGACTAGCGGGAGGGGTAGCACAGATACGCAGTATTTT
CASSQIGTSGRGSTDTQYF
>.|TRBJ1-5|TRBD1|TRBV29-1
TGCAGCGTTGGACAGGGGACCAATCAGCCCCAGCATTTT
CSVGQGTNQPQHF
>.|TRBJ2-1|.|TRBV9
TGTGCCAGCAGCGTAGCCCCGGCTAGCTCCGAGGGGCAGTTCTTC
CASSVAPASSEGQFF
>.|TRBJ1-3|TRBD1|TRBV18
TGTGCCAGCAGCCTCGGGACAGGGGTCACTGGAAACACCATATATTTT
CASSLGTGVTGNTIYF
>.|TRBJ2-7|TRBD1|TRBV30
TGTGCCTGGAGTGCGGGACAGCGACTATTTTCCTACGAGCAGTACTTC
CAWSAGQRLFSYEQYF
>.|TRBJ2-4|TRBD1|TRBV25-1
TGTGCCAGCAGTGAAAAGGGACAGGGTAGATCCAAAAACATTCAGTACTTC
CASSEKGQGRSKNIQYF
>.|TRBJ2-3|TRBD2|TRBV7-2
TGTGCCAGCAGCTTAGCTCAAACTAGCGGGAACACAGATACGCAGTATTTT
CASSLAQTSGNTDTQYF
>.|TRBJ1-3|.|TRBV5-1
TGCGCCAGCAGCTCCGGAGCTGGAAACACCATATATTTT
CASSSGAGNTIYF
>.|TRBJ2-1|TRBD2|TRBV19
TGTGCCAGTAGTAGGACTAGCGTTGAGCAGTTCTTC
CASSRTSVEQFF